Below, 24 T cell receptor beta chains from the same sample are listed, as sequenced in a study of graft-versus-host responses after intestinal transplantation. For these TCRs, the target antigens are not known. TCRdb's table, derived via immunoSEQ multiplex PCR, lists solely in-frame clones and lacks some. This sample yields roughly 96,000 clones, of which roughly nine tenths are seen a single time; around 0.49% belongs to the top ten. Sequencing used unstimulated CD8+ T cells sorted from spleen or lymph node cells, obtained before intestinal transplant. The receptors were gathered from a human donor who received an intestinal transplant.

The CDR3 bases are TGTGCCACATGGACAGGGGGCGTCACTGAAGCTTTCTTT. It is translated as CATWTGGVTEAFF. V gene TRBV27 combines with J gene TRBJ1-1, with 11 positions matching TRBD1. Germline V gene lookup returns CDR1 MNHEY and CDR2 SMNVEV (reference sequence). Unmatched junction bases numbered 5, after V lost 10 bases and J lost 4 bases. The CDR3 contains 13 residues.

The V call is TRBV30, the J call TRBJ2-7; TRBD1 agrees at 9 bases. The V segment lost 3 bases and the J segment 6 bases; nucleotides outside the gene matches: 12. Germline values: CDR1 GTSNPN, CDR2 SVGIG (reference sequence). This CDR3 comprises 15 residues. The DNA of the CDR3 is TGTGCCTGGAGGCCTATGGGACAGGGAATCGGCGAGCAGTACTTC. It translates to CAWRPMGQGIGEQYF. Supplemented by reference TRBV30 and TRBJ2-7, the full variable domain reads SQTIHQWPATLVQPVGSPLSLECTVEGTSNPNLYWYRQAAGRGLQLLFYSVGIGQISSEVPQNLSASRPQDRQFILSSKKLLLSDSGFYLCAWRPMGQGIGEQYFGPGTRLTVT.

V usage is TRBV7-9 and J usage is TRBJ2-3; TRBD1 matches at 9 bases. Germline CDR1 is SEHNR and CDR2 is FQNEAQ (reference sequence). There are 15 residues in the CDR3. J was trimmed by 7 bases and V by 0 bases; bases with no gene match: 5. Here the CDR3 reads CASSLAQTGGYTQYF. In nucleotides, the CDR3 is TGTGCCAGCAGCTTAGCGCAGACAGGGGGATATACGCAGTATTTT.

The rearrangement links TRBV9 to TRBJ2-7, with D possibly TRBD2 on 6 matching bases. This CDR3 region has 14 residues. With 2 bases removed from V and 4 bases from J, the gap between germline ends came to 13 bases. Germline V gives CDR1 SGDLS, CDR2 YYNGEE. The CDR3 DNA is TGTGCCAGCAGCGTGGCGGAGGGCCCGTACGAGCAGTACTTC. Translated, it gives CASSVAEGPYEQYF.

This clone was recorded once. The rearrangement uses TRBV4-1 and TRBJ2-3; 9 nucleotides agree with TRBD1. Germline CDR1 MGHRA, CDR2 YSYEKL. The CDR3 is 15 residues long. Losses at the gene ends were 4 bases for V and 1 base for J; bases not matched to a gene: 3. This chain's CDR3 is CASSLRDRGTDTQYF. The CDR3 nucleotides read TGCGCCAGCAGCCTCCGGGACAGGGGCACAGATACGCAGTATTTT.

This chain joins TRBV7-9 and TRBJ2-1; D perhaps matches TRBD2 (6 bases). The length of the CDR3 is 17 residues. V lost 5 bases and J 0 bases, leaving 17 bases between the germline ends. Germline V gene data show CDR1 as SEHNR and CDR2 as FQNEAQ (reference sequence). CDR3 region: CASSGFGGTSSYNEQFF. The CDR3 DNA sequence: TGTGCCAGCAGCGGATTTGGGGGGACGAGCTCCTACAATGAGCAGTTCTTC. The entire variable domain, with the rest obtained from reference TRBV7-9 and TRBJ2-1, is as follows: DTGVSQNPRHKITKRGQNVTFRCDPISEHNRLYWYRQTLGQGPEFLTYFQNEAQLEKSRLLSDRFSAERPKGSFSTLEIQRTEQGDSAMYLCASSGFGGTSSYNEQFFGPGTRLTVL.

The chain carries TRBV28 and TRBJ1-5; 7 nucleotides agree with TRBD1. The CDR3 has 13 amino acids. The germline V gene has CDR1 MDHEN and CDR2 SYDVKM. The ends lost 8 bases at V and 4 bases at J; junction bases unmatched: 5. CDR3 loop: CASGQVTNQPQHF. The CDR3 DNA reads as TGTGCCAGCGGACAGGTGACAAATCAGCCCCAGCATTTT.

The chain uses TRBV30 and TRBJ2-4; TRBD1 aligns across 7 bases. Germline CDR1 is GTSNPN and CDR2 is SVGIG (reference sequence). V shed 0 bases and J 5 bases; nucleotides not matched to a gene: 7. CDR3 length equals 15 residues. CDR3 residues: CAWSVPLGQENIQYF. The CDR3 region has the DNA TGTGCCTGGAGTGTACCCCTCGGACAGGAAAACATTCAGTACTTC.

V is TRBV5-1 and J is TRBJ2-7; D gene unclear. Germline loops: CDR1 SGHRS, CDR2 YFSETQ. CDR3 size: 13 residues. Trimming pared 2 bases from V and 2 bases from J, leaving 8 bases between. The CDR3 is CASSFGPTYEQYF. The CDR3 DNA reads TGCGCCAGCAGCTTCGGTCCTACCTACGAGCAGTACTTC.

CDR3 sequence (DNA): TGTGCCAGCAGTTACAGGGCCCTGAGCTCCTACGAGCAGTACTTC. Its translation is CASSYRALSSYEQYF. This chain connects TRBV28 to TRBJ2-7, with D possibly TRBD1 on 6 matching bases. Germline V gives CDR1 MDHEN, CDR2 SYDVKM. Between the trimmed V and J ends, which lost 4 bases and 0 bases, there was a span of 13 bases. The CDR3 contains 15 residues.

V gene TRBV11-2 combines with J gene TRBJ2-7; TRBD1 matches at 8 bases. The V gene's germline CDR1 is SGHAT and CDR2 FQNNGV. The CDR3 is 15 residues long. J was trimmed by 7 bases and V by 5 bases; bases with no gene match: 13. CDR3 region: CASSDWTGQAREQYF. The CDR3 bases are TGTGCCAGCAGCGACTGGACAGGGCAAGCGCGAGAGCAGTACTTC.

The CDR3 region has the DNA TGTGCCAGCAGCTTAGCGGGTTTTACCTACAATGAGCAGTTCTTC. As protein: CASSLAGFTYNEQFF. This rearrangement joins TRBV5-6 to TRBJ2-1; a possible D gene is TRBD2 (6 bases). Trimming removed 2 bases at V and 2 bases at J, with 11 bases between. There are 15 residues in the CDR3. Looked up from germline, CDR1 is SGHDT and CDR2 is YYEEEE.

The genes are TRBV6-1 and TRBJ2-3, with a weak D call TRBD2 (6 bases). CDR1 is MNHNS, CDR2 SASEGT, per germline. V gave up 3 bases and J gave up 2 bases, with 15 bases separating them. The CDR3 sequence is 16 residues long. CDR3 amino acids: CASSDAWGRNTDTQYF. CDR3 in DNA: TGTGCCAGCAGTGATGCGTGGGGGAGGAACACAGATACGCAGTATTTT.

The chain combines TRBV13 with TRBJ1-1, with unresolved D. V was clipped by 3 bases and J by 0 bases, with 11 bases between them. The length of the CDR3 is 15 residues. The germline V gene has CDR1 PRHDT and CDR2 FYEKMQ (reference sequence). The DNA for the CDR3 is TGTGCCAGCAGCTTCGGGAACCTAATGAACACTGAAGCTTTCTTT. This sequence encodes CASSFGNLMNTEAFF.

V is TRBV7-9 and J is TRBJ2-3; 9 nucleotides align to TRBD2. The CDR3 is made up of 19 amino acids. The V segment lost 3 bases and the J segment 0 bases; nucleotides outside the gene matches: 13. CDR1 is SEHNR and CDR2 is FQNEAQ in the germline V gene (reference sequence). CDR3 residues: CASSFLGTSTVPSTDTQYF. In DNA, the CDR3 is TGTGCCAGCAGCTTCTTGGGGACTAGCACCGTCCCTAGCACAGATACGCAGTATTTT.

This chain connects TRBV6-5 to TRBJ1-2, with TRBD1 matching over 7 bases. Germline V gene sequence: CDR1 MNHEY, CDR2 SVGAGI. V was clipped by 6 bases and J by 5 bases; unmatched bases: 3. The CDR3 extends over 12 amino acids. DNA of the CDR3: TGTGCCAGCAGGGGACAGAATTATGGCTACACCTTC. It codes for CASRGQNYGYTF.

The table lists this clone with a count of one. This sequence joins TRBV6-1 and TRBJ2-7, with unresolved D. V gave up 7 bases and J gave up 0 bases, with 10 bases separating them. Looked up from germline, CDR1 is MNHNS and CDR2 is SASEGT. This CDR3 region has 13 residues. CDR3 DNA: TGTGCCAGCACAGGCAGATACTCCTACGAGCAGTACTTC. Translated: CASTGRYSYEQYF.

V usage is TRBV4-1 and J usage is TRBJ2-5, with TRBD1 matching over 7 bases. V lost 0 bases to trimming and J lost 5 bases; unmatched junction nucleotides: 6. From germline, CDR1 is MGHRA and CDR2 YSYEKL. The CDR3 extends over 15 amino acids. The CDR3 sequence: CASSQDVRGLETQYF. The CDR3 region has the DNA TGCGCCAGCAGCCAAGATGTAAGGGGGCTCGAGACCCAGTACTTC.

The sample holds a few counts of this clone. The genes are TRBV13 and TRBJ1-4; tentative D call: TRBD1 (5 bases). Germline loops: CDR1 PRHDT, CDR2 FYEKMQ (reference sequence). CDR3 length: 16 residues. V dropped 5 bases and J dropped 1 base, with 14 bases sitting between them. The CDR3 DNA reads as TGTGCCAGCAGCGCCGGGGGGTTGTTAACTAATGAAAAACTGTTTTTT. This encodes CASSAGGLLTNEKLFF.

This chain joins TRBV11-2 and TRBJ2-3, with 8 bases identical to TRBD1. With V trimmed by 4 bases and J by 3 bases, 6 bases remained unmatched. This CDR3 is built from 15 residues. Germline-derived CDR1 and CDR2 are SGHAT and FQNNGV. CDR3 coding DNA: TGTGCCAGCAGCTACCGGGACAGGTGGACAGATACGCAGTATTTT. It yields the protein CASSYRDRWTDTQYF.

The chain combines TRBV27 with TRBJ1-5; 8 bases map to TRBD1. The CDR3 covers 15 residues. The germline gives CDR1 MNHEY, CDR2 SMNVEV (reference sequence). The V gene end was trimmed by 5 bases and the J gene end by 9 bases; junction bases not matched to a gene: 12. CDR3 nucleotides: TGTGCCAGCAGTCCGACAGGGGAAGGCCCGCGGCCCCAGCATTTT. This translates into CASSPTGEGPRPQHF.

This sequence joins TRBV4-1 and TRBJ1-5; D is perhaps TRBD1 (5 bases). The CDR3 length is 14 residues. Per the germline V gene, CDR1 is MGHRA and CDR2 is YSYEKL. V dropped 4 bases and J dropped 3 bases, with 10 bases sitting between them. The CDR3 protein is CASSLSGDNQPQHF. CDR3 nucleotides: TGCGCCAGCAGCCTATCGGGGGACAATCAGCCCCAGCATTTT.

V gene TRBV6-5 combines with J gene TRBJ1-2, with TRBD1 matching over 7 bases. The germline gives CDR1 MNHEY, CDR2 SVGAGI. The length of the CDR3 is 12 residues. V dropped 6 bases and J dropped 8; count of bases not matched to a gene: 6. The CDR3 DNA sequence: TGTGCCAGCAGCCCCACAGGGGTAGGCTACACCTTC. Amino acids: CASSPTGVGYTF.

This clone showed up just once. The CDR3 sequence is CASSYRAGVTEQFF. The CDR3 DNA reads as TGTGCCAGCAGTTATCGAGCGGGAGTCACTGAGCAGTTCTTC. The chain employs TRBV6-5 and TRBJ2-1; the match to TRBD2 covers 8 bases. The CDR3 sequence is 14 residues long. Germline trimming cut 3 bases from V and 9 bases from J; bases unmatched to any gene: 7. Germline values: CDR1 MNHEY, CDR2 SVGAGI.